The present TCR beta chain was sequenced within a study of blood T cell repertoires in COVID-19 (TCRdb year 2020). About the investigation overall: Collaborator samples came from the United States, Italy and Spain and covered acute and convalescent phases of COVID-19. The prospective study material was composed of cDNA or gDNA derived from T cells, B-cell-depleted T cells, or PBMCs. Deeply sampled blood TCRbeta repertoires from subjects exposed to, actively infected with, or recovered from COVID-19 were included in the dataset. The repertoires were made available in a free public database intended to serve as a resource for research on the immune response to SARS-CoV-2. The samples were drawn from two sources: the first 160 participants of the ongoing ImmuneRACE study, and 1,000 to 1,500 subjects contributed by 6 global collaborators. A de-identified subject ID, COVID-19 status, age in years and sex were almost always included in the sample metadata. HLA class I and class II types, where available, came from metadata supplied by the sample provider rather than from assay-based typing. What the authors observed across the whole study: Clinical and demographic metadata were provided uncurated, with the amount varying by source and participant.

Enrolling through a virtual design, the prospective study's participants ranged in age from roughly 18 to 89 years and lived across approximately 25 United States geographic areas. To assign participants to cohorts, the prospective study relied on clinical history that participants themselves reported in a screening survey and a study questionnaire. Recovered participants in ImmuneRACE Cohort 3 were defined as having two consecutive negative NP/OP PCR tests, clearance from a healthcare professional, or resolution of symptoms. In the prospective study, whole blood, serum and a nasopharyngeal or oropharyngeal swab were collected from each participant by mobile phlebotomists. Additional blood draws and questionnaires over an approximately 2-month period could optionally be provided by prospective study participants. Prospective study blood samples were shipped either frozen or at room temperature before DNA extraction.

TCRbeta CDR3 regions were amplified from genomic DNA by means of the immunoSEQ Assay, a bias-controlled multiplex PCR. The original pipeline was this. The number of nucleated cells in each sample was estimated from the amplification of reference gene primers within the assay. To quantify the absolute abundance of each unique TCRbeta CDR3 rearrangement, sequence reads were collapsed and filtered. For each sample, productive Simpson clonality was calculated as the square root of Simpson's diversity index across productive rearrangements. The table comes from immuneACCESS by way of TCRdb, which keeps in-frame sequences with V and J called. Part of the clones is missing from these tables; in studies checked, under half for an unresolved V gene and the rest for unknown reasons. V, J and clone size reflect that table, while D and trimming were determined from the DNA. This sample gives about 270,000 clones in total; approximately 92% of them show up just once. Of the sample, about 2.2% falls within the top ten clones.

Note on this clone: Its specific antigen is unknown. There are no base qualities to consult, and no much larger clone falls within one base.

At the junction V is shortened by 3 bases and J by 0 bases, with 5 bases in between. CDR1 and CDR2 are read off the germline V gene as MNHNS and SASEGT. Taken from cysteine to phenylalanine, the CDR3 has 13 residues. The retained sequence is limited to the CDR3, 39 bases, with the frame set at the first base. This sequence was found in a woman between 18 and 30 years old who had recovered from COVID-19. Sequenced input: PBMCs or T cells enriched from blood (not recorded which). Recombination linked TRBV6-1 to TRBJ1-1; no confident D gene assignment can be made. CDR3 reads: CASSETLNTEAFF. In nucleotides, the sequence is TGTGCCAGCAGTGAGACTTTGAACACTGAAGCTTTCTTT.